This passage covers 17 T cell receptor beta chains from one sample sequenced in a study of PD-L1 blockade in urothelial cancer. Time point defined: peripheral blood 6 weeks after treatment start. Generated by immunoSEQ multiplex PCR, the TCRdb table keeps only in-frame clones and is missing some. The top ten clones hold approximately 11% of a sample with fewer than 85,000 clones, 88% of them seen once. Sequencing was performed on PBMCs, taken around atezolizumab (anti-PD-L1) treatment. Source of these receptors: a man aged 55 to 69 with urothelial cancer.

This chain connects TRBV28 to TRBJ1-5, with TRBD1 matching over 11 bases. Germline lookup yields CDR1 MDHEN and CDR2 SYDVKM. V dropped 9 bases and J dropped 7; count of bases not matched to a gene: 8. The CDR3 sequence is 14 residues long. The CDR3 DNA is TGTGCCAGTAGGACAGGGGGCGCGTTACAGCCCCAGCATTTT. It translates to CASRTGGALQPQHF.

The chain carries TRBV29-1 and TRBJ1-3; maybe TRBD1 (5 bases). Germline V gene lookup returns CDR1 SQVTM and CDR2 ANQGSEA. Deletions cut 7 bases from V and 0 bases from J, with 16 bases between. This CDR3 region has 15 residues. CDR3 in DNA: TGCAGCGCTCGGGGGGGGACGAGCTCTGGAAACACCATATATTTT. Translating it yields CSARGGTSSGNTIYF.

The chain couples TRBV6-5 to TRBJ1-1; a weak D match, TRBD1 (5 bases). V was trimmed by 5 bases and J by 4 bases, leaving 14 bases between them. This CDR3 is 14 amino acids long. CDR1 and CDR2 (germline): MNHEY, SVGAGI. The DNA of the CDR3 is TGTGCCAGCAGTATTCGACAGTTTGGCACTGAAGCTTTCTTT. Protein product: CASSIRQFGTEAFF.

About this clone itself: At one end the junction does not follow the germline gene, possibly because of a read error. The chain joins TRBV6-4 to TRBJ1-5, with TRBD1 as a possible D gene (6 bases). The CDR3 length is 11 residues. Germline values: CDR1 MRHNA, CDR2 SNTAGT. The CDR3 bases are TGTGCCAGCAGTGAACTCTCCCCAGGGGATTTT. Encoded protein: CASSELSPGDF.

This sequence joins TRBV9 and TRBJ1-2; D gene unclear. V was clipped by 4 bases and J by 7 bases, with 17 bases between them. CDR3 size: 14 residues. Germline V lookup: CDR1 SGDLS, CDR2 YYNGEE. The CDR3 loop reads CASSLRGEFGGYTF. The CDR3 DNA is TGTGCCAGCAGCCTCCGGGGTGAATTTGGTGGCTACACCTTC. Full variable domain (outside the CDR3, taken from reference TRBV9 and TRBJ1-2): DSGVTQTPKHLITATGQRVTLRCSPRSGDLSVYWYQQSLDQGLQFLIQYYNGEERAKGNILERFSAQQFPDLHSELNLSSLELGDSALYFCASSLRGEFGGYTFGSGTRLTVV.

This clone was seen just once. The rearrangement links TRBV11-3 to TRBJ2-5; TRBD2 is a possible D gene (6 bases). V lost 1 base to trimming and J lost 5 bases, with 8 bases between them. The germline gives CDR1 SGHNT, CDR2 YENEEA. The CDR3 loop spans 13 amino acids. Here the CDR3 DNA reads TGTGCCAGCAGCTTAGGAGGGACTGAGACCCAGTACTTC. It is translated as CASSLGGTETQYF.

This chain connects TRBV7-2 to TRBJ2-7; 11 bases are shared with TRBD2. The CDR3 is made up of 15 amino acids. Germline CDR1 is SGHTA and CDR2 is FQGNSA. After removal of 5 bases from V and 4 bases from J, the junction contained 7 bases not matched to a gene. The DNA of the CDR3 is TGTGCCAGCAGCGCAAGACTAGCGGGGAGGTACGAGCAGTACTTC. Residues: CASSARLAGRYEQYF.

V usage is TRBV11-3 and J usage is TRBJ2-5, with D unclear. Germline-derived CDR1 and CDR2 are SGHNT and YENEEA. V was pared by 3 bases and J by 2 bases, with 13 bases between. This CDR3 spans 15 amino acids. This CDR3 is CASSFPRVEQETQYF. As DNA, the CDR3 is TGTGCCAGCAGCTTCCCCCGGGTGGAACAAGAGACCCAGTACTTC.

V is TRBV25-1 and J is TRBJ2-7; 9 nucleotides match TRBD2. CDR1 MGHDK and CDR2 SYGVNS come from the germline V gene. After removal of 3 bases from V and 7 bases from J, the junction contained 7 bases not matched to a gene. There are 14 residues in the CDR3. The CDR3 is CASSDPGTSQEQYF. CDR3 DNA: TGTGCCAGCAGTGATCCCGGGACTAGCCAGGAGCAGTACTTC.

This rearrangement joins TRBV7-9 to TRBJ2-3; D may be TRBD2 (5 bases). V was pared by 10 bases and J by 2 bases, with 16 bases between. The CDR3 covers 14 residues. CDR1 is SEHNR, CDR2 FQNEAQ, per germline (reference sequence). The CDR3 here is CATALDSVTDTQYF. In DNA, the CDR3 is TGTGCCACCGCCCTTGATAGCGTCACAGATACGCAGTATTTT.

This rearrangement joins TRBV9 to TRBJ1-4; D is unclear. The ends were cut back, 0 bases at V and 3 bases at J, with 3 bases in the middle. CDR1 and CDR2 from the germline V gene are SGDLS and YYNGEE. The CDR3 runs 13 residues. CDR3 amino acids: CASSVGANEKLFF. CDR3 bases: TGTGCCAGCAGCGTAGGAGCTAATGAAAAACTGTTTTTT.

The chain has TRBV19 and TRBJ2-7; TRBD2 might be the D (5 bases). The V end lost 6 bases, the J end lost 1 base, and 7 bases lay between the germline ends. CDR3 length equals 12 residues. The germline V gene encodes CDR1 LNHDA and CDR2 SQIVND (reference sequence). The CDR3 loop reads CASSGVSYEQYF. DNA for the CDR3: TGTGCCAGTAGCGGGGTTTCCTACGAGCAGTACTTC.

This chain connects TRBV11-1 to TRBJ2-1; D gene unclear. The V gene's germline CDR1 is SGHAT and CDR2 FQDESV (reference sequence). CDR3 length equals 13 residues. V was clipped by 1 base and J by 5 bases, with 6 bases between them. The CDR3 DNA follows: TGTGCCAGCAGCTTAGGACTTGACAATGAGCAGTTCTTC. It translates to CASSLGLDNEQFF. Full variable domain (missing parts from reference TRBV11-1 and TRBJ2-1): EAEVAQSPRYKITEKSQAVAFWCDPISGHATLYWYRQILGQGPELLVQFQDESVVDDSQLPKDRFSAERLKGVDSTLKIQPAELGDSAMYLCASSLGLDNEQFFGPGTRLTVL.

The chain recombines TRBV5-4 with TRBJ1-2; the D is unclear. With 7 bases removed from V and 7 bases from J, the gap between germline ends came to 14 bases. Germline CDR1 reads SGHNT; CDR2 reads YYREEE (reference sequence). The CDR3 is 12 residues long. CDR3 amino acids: CASPEMGAGYTF. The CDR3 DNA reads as TGTGCCAGCCCCGAAATGGGAGCTGGCTACACCTTC.

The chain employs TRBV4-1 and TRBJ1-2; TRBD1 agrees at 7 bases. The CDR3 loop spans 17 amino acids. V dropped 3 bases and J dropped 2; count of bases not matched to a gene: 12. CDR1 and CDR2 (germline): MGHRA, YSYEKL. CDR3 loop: CASSHPPRGGGNYGYTF. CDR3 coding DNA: TGCGCCAGCAGCCACCCCCCCCGTGGAGGGGGCAACTATGGCTACACCTTC.

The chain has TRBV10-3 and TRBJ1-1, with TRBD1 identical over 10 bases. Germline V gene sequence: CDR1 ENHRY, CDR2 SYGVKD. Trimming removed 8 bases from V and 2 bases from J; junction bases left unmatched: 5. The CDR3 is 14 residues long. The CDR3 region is CAIGRDRGNTEAFF. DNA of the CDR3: TGTGCCATCGGGCGGGACAGGGGTAACACTGAAGCTTTCTTT.

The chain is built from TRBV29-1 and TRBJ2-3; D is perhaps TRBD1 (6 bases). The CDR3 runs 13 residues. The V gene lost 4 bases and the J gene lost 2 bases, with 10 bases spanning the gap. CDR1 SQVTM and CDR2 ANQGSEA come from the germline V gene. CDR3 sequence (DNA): TGCAGCGTTGCTCAGGGGAACACAGATACGCAGTATTTT. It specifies CSVAQGNTDTQYF.